These 16 T cell receptor beta chains were all obtained from the same sample, sequenced in a study of control samples from healthy donors and cancer patients (TCRdb year 2020). Library preparation was by the immunoSEQ multiplex PCR assay. As stored in TCRdb, this immuneACCESS dataset retains in-frame rearrangements with V and J assigned. A fraction of the clones does not appear; measured against another copy, unresolved V genes explain less than half of the discrepancy, and the remainder lacks a known reason. The sample has 55,000 to 85,000 clones on record, more than 75% of them singletons. About 2.2% of the sample belongs to the ten largest clones. Sample: PBMCs. All receptors derive from a woman aged 45-65 years with head and neck cancer.

The rearrangement joins TRBV10-1 to TRBJ2-3; tentative D call: TRBD1 (6 bases). V lost 4 bases and J 2 bases, leaving 13 bases between the germline ends. Per the germline V gene, CDR1 is WNHNN and CDR2 is SYGVQD (reference sequence). The CDR3 totals 15 residues. The CDR3 DNA reads as TGCGCCAGCAGTGCCGGGGACACCTCCACAGATACGCAGTATTTT. It encodes CASSAGDTSTDTQYF.

The genes are TRBV18 and TRBJ2-7; 8 bases are a match to TRBD1. CDR3 length equals 16 residues. The trim removed 3 bases at V and 2 bases at J, leaving 9 bases unmatched. From germline, CDR1 is KGHSH and CDR2 LQKENI. The chain's CDR3 is CASSPTGGQGPYEQYF. The DNA for the CDR3 is TGTGCCAGCTCACCGACTGGCGGACAGGGACCCTACGAGCAGTACTTC.

This chain links TRBV29-1 with TRBJ2-1; D gene unclear. The CDR3 has 14 residues. V was cut by 2 bases and J by 5 bases, with 13 bases left in between. Germline values: CDR1 SQVTM, CDR2 ANQGSEA. The CDR3 spells CSVELARVHNEQFF. The CDR3 DNA is TGCAGCGTTGAATTGGCCCGTGTTCACAATGAGCAGTTCTTC.

The genes are TRBV4-3 and TRBJ2-3, with TRBD2 as a possible D gene (7 bases). Germline values: CDR1 LGHNA, CDR2 YSLEER. This CDR3 contains 16 residues. Trimming left V 4 bases short and J 2 bases short, with 16 bases between. DNA of the CDR3: TGCGCCAGCAGCCCCTTGGTTGGGGGGGCCACAGATACGCAGTATTTT. Its protein product is CASSPLVGGATDTQYF.

V usage is TRBV6-5 and J usage is TRBJ1-1; maybe TRBD1 (5 bases). Trimming stripped 6 bases from V and 1 base from J, with 9 bases between. Germline CDR1 reads MNHEY; CDR2 reads SVGAGI. This CDR3 has 13 amino acids. The CDR3 region has the DNA TGTGCCAGCAGGCTAGGACAGAACACTGAAGCTTTCTTT. Translated: CASRLGQNTEAFF.

The rearrangement joins TRBV3-1 (or the pseudogene TRBV3-2) to TRBJ2-7, with 11 bases that match TRBD2. The trim removed 4 bases at V and 3 bases at J, leaving 14 bases unmatched. The CDR3 has 18 amino acids. The germline gives CDR1 LGHDT, CDR2 YNNKEL (reference sequence). CDR3 sequence reads: CASSPRGSGGARSYEQYF. The CDR3 DNA follows: TGTGCCAGCAGCCCTCGGGGTAGCGGGGGGGCTAGGAGCTACGAGCAGTACTTC.

This chain joins TRBV7-2 and TRBJ2-5; a weak D match, TRBD2 (6 bases). Germline V gene lookup returns CDR1 SGHTA and CDR2 FQGNSA. The ends were cut back, 1 base at V and 3 bases at J, with 12 bases in the middle. The CDR3 length is 15 residues. The CDR3 sequence is CASSLVAASKETQYF. The CDR3 bases are TGTGCCAGCAGCTTAGTAGCGGCTTCGAAAGAGACCCAGTACTTC.

The chain recombines TRBV19 with TRBJ2-3; weak D call: TRBD1 (6 bases). CDR3 length: 15 amino acids. Germline V gene sequence: CDR1 LNHDA, CDR2 SQIVND (reference sequence). Trimming stripped 3 bases from V and 1 base from J, with 11 bases between. CDR3 region: CASSMSNRGTDTQYF. CDR3 bases: TGTGCCAGTAGTATGTCGAACAGGGGCACAGATACGCAGTATTTT.

Notes on this clone: A read error may account for a junction end that differs from germline. CDR3 bases: TGTGCCAGCAGCCAAGAAGCCAGGGTGTCCTCCAATGAGCAGTTCTTC. Its protein product is CASSQEARVSSNEQFF. The V call is TRBV4-2, the J call TRBJ2-1; maybe TRBD1 (5 bases). Germline V gives CDR1 LGHNA, CDR2 YNFKEQ. The CDR3 has 16 amino acids.

This chain connects TRBV5-1 to TRBJ2-5, with D hard to call. Germline V gene sequence: CDR1 SGHRS, CDR2 YFSETQ. CDR3 size: 15 residues. V lost 0 bases and J lost 2, with 11 bases in between. CDR3 DNA: TGCGCCAGCAGCTTGGCCGCTGGCAGACAAGAGACCCAGTACTTC. Protein: CASSLAAGRQETQYF.

This chain joins TRBV5-6 and TRBJ2-7, with D perhaps given as TRBD1 or TRBD2 (5 bases each). Germline lookup yields CDR1 SGHDT and CDR2 YYEEEE. This CDR3 region has 17 residues. V lost 0 bases, J lost 7 bases, and 23 bases lay in between. CDR3 nucleotide sequence: TGTGCCAGCAGCTTGGTTGGGGACGGAATATCTCTCCGGGAGCAGTACTTC. Translation: CASSLVGDGISLREQYF. Full variable domain (remainder filled in from reference TRBV5-6 and TRBJ2-7): DAGVTQSPTHLIKTRGQQVTLRCSPKSGHDTVSWYQQALGQGPQFIFQYYEEEERQRGNFPDRFSGHQFPNYSSELNVNALLLGDSALYLCASSLVGDGISLREQYFGPGTRLTVT.

The J gene is TRBJ2-2, the V gene TRBV6-6; D may match TRBD1 or TRBD2 (7 bases each). This CDR3 is 15 amino acids long. The V gene lost 4 bases and the J gene lost 4 bases, with 13 bases spanning the gap. CDR1 is MNHNY, CDR2 SVGAGI, per germline (reference sequence). Here the CDR3 reads CASSSRGEGTGELFF. CDR3 in DNA: TGTGCCAGCAGTTCCAGGGGGGAGGGCACCGGGGAGCTGTTTTTT.

This chain connects TRBV5-1 to TRBJ1-2; D not resolved. V lost 0 bases, J lost 5 bases, and 11 bases lay in between. The CDR3 is 14 amino acids. Germline V gene data show CDR1 as SGHRS and CDR2 as YFSETQ. The CDR3 here is CASSLDASPYGYTF. The CDR3 DNA sequence: TGCGCCAGCAGCTTGGACGCCAGCCCTTATGGCTACACCTTC.

This sequence joins TRBV3-1 (or the pseudogene TRBV3-2) and TRBJ1-2; maybe TRBD1 (5 bases). Trimming removed 5 bases at V and 8 bases at J, with 18 bases between. The CDR3 spans 14 residues. The germline gives CDR1 LGHDT, CDR2 YNNKEL (reference sequence). DNA of the CDR3: TGTGCCAGCAGCTCTGGACATTACCGCTGGGGCTACACCTTC. As protein: CASSSGHYRWGYTF.

This chain uses TRBV10-3 with TRBJ2-1; D may be TRBD1 (5 bases). This CDR3 contains 14 residues. V lost 2 bases and J 5 bases, leaving 10 bases between the germline ends. Germline V CDR1 and CDR2: ENHRY, SYGVKD. The CDR3 is CAISEADTNNEQFF. The CDR3 DNA reads as TGTGCCATCAGTGAGGCGGACACCAACAATGAGCAGTTCTTC.

The chain combines TRBV5-1 with TRBJ2-1; 16 nucleotides agree with TRBD2. This CDR3 has 16 residues. The germline CDR1 and CDR2 sequences are SGHRS and YFSETQ. J was trimmed by 6 bases and V by 4 bases; bases with no gene match: 4. CDR3 DNA sequence: TGCGCCAGCAGCATGGGACTAGCGGGGGGGCTCAATGAGCAGTTCTTC. Protein product: CASSMGLAGGLNEQFF.